This entry features one T cell receptor (beta chain) sequence. This entry is derived from a study of CD8 T cells in Susac syndrome. The length of the CDR3 is 13 residues. CDR1 and CDR2 (germline): SEHNR, FQNEAQ (reference sequence). Trimming stripped 5 bases from V and 4 bases from J, with 11 bases between. An amount of RNA that ranged from roughly 0.45 to 1 ug was reverse transcribed with random hexamers. TCRdb reprocessed the immunoSEQ multiplex PCR reads with MiXCR, giving one entry per CDR3 protein. The table has about 190,000 distinct CDR3 sequences, approximately 95% seen once; the top ten hold about 0.17%.

The sample comprised CD8+ T cells from PBMCs. V and J are TRBV7-9 and TRBJ2-5; maybe TRBD2 (6 bases). This clonotype was obtained from a human donor with Susac syndrome. The DNA of the CDR3 is TGTGCCAGCAGCCCCGGGAGTACAGAGACCCAGTACTTC. This translates into CASSPGSTETQYF.